This T cell receptor (beta chain) was identified during a study of CD4 T cells in relation to SARS-CoV-2 and coronaviruses. The CDR3 covers 15 residues. Germline V CDR1 and CDR2: LNHDA, SQIVND (reference sequence). Trimming cost V 0 bases and J 5 bases, with 13 bases left between them. Assay used: immunoSEQ multiplex PCR; TCRdb lists only in-frame clones, some missing. The table has 35,000 to 40,000 clones, 88% seen once. The genes are TRBV19 and TRBJ2-5; D is ambiguous. Sequenced material: memory CD4+ T cells from PBMCs. This clonotype originated in an adult with COVID-19. CDR3 nucleotides: TGTGCCAGTAGTATAGAGATTGGACGACGGGAGACCCAGTACTTC. It yields the protein CASSIEIGRRETQYF.